Described below is a single TCR beta chain sequence and its context. Antigen unknown. The junction does not match germline at one end; this may be a read error. Assay execution took place at the deep level. For sorted subsets, approximately 0.2 ug DNA per replicate equaled about 31,000 T cell genomes. Using immunoSEQ multiplex PCR, the repertoire was profiled, and TCRdb retains in-frame clones only, with some absent. The sample includes around 1.9 million clones, about 93% of them seen just once. The naive CD8 population came from CD45RO-negative cells selected for CCR7, without terminally differentiated effector memory CD45RA+ cells. CDR1 and CDR2 (germline): MNHEY, SMNVEV (reference sequence). The CDR3 runs 14 residues. This record belongs to a study of shared clonotypes between healthy human individuals. Findings of the study overall: It was the few donors that limited the genetic and exposure-history diversity represented. It was anticipated that sequencing depth would influence how many clonotypes donors shared.

The sequencing sample was made of naive CD8+ T cells from PBMCs. The V and J genes are TRBV27 and TRBJ2-7; D not resolved. The TCR originated in a man aged 18-30 years in good health. Some clones in this sample may be carry-over from other donors' samples. The CDR3 reads CASSPYTGFHEQCF. For the CDR3, the DNA is TGTGCCAGCAGTCCCTACACGGGTTTCCACGAGCAGTGCTTC.